The sequence of this T cell receptor (beta chain) was determined in a study of blood T cell repertoires in COVID-19 (dated by TCRdb to about 2020). Regarding the complete study: Collaborator samples came from the United States, Italy and Spain and covered acute and convalescent phases of COVID-19. The prospective study material was composed of cDNA or gDNA derived from T cells, B-cell-depleted T cells, or PBMCs. Subjects who had been exposed to COVID-19, were actively infected with it, or had recovered from it provided the deeply sampled blood TCRbeta repertoires that made up the dataset. A freely available public database, intended as a resource for researchers studying the immune response to SARS-CoV-2, is where the repertoires were released. The samples were drawn from two sources: the first 160 participants of the ongoing ImmuneRACE study, and 950 to 1,500 subjects contributed by 6 global collaborators. The sample metadata nearly always contained a de-identified subject ID, COVID-19 status, age in years and sex. HLA class I and class II types, where available, came from metadata supplied by the sample provider rather than from assay-based typing. General study outcomes and caveats: The amount of clinical and demographic metadata varied by source and participant and was provided uncurated.

Whole blood was collected in K2EDTA tubes by collaborating institutions according to the institutions' own protocols. Collaborator samples were shipped for TCRbeta analysis as frozen whole blood, isolated PBMCs, or DNA extracted from either sample type. Remarks on this clone: The antigen it binds to is not known. Per-nucleotide qualities are absent, and no much larger clonotype sits a single base away.

The CDR3 numbers 15 residues from cysteine through phenylalanine. The read is trimmed to its CDR3 DNA, 45 bases read in frame from base 1. Deletion took 0 bases off V and 1 base off J, with a span of 9 bases between the germline ends. Sequences SGDLS (CDR1) and YYNGEE (CDR2) are obtained from the germline V gene. TCRbeta CDR3 regions were amplified from genomic DNA by means of the immunoSEQ Assay, a bias-controlled multiplex PCR. In the original analysis: The number of nucleated cells in each sample was estimated from the amplification of reference gene primers within the assay. To quantify the absolute abundance of each unique TCRbeta CDR3 rearrangement, sequence reads were collapsed and filtered. For each sample, productive Simpson clonality was calculated as the square root of Simpson's diversity index across productive rearrangements. TCRdb carries this immuneACCESS record with in-frame sequences only. Its versions omit some clonotypes, under half of them owing to an unresolved V gene in the studies checked, with the rest unexplained. V and J calls and clone size come straight from that table; D and trimming were deduced from the DNA. The sample table records 150,000 to 200,000 clones; about 87% of these occur just once. 4% of the sample is held by the ten biggest clonotypes.

The rearrangement joined TRBV9 to TRBJ2-3; the D segment cannot be called with confidence. The sequencing sample was made of peripheral blood. The TCR originated in a woman under 40 with acute or convalescent COVID-19. The nucleotide sequence reads as follows: TGTGCCAGCAGCGTAGCGCTCCGCGGCACAGATACGCAGTATTTT. Its translation reads: CASSVALRGTDTQYF.